This T cell receptor beta chain was sequenced during a study of T cells expressing NK-cell markers. With the 5' RACE reads reprocessed, TCRdb shows one record per CDR3 protein and no DNA. The listing records approximately 550,000 distinct CDR3 sequences. The CDR3 totals 15 residues. Germline V gene data show CDR1 as MNHEY and CDR2 as SMNVEV (reference sequence). The rearrangement uses TRBV27 and TRBJ2-2; TCRdb proposes TRBD2, but this gene call is untestable without DNA. The sequencing sample was made of blood T cells: a sorted CD56 or NKG2C T cell subset, CD4+ or CD8+ T cells, or bulk PBMC T cells (not recorded which). The receptor was derived from a man aged 18 to 30 in good health. Here the CDR3 reads CASSAGTSRARELFF.